This record covers a single TCR beta chain. Antigen specificity is unknown. Germline V CDR1 and CDR2: MGHDK, SYGVNS. This CDR3 region has 16 residues. After removal of 4 bases from V and 4 bases from J, the junction contained 10 bases not matched to a gene. The table came from immunoSEQ multiplex PCR; TCRdb's copy has only in-frame clones and leaves some out. The data show about 190,000 clones, more than 70% seen once. The study drew the donors from its approximately 110-subject validation cohort, separate from the roughly 700-subject first cohort. This sample is drawn from a study of cytomegalovirus exposure and HLA in healthy donors. Study-wide results and caveats: Most TCR sequences were rare, but some public TCRs occurred in many donors.

The clonotype originates from a woman aged 18-30 years in good health and CMV-seronegative. This chain uses TRBV25-1 with TRBJ2-5; 9 nucleotides align to TRBD2. The material sequenced was PBMCs. The CDR3 sequence: CASSVYSGSRGETQYF. The CDR3 DNA reads as TGTGCCAGCAGTGTTTATAGCGGGAGCAGAGGAGAGACCCAGTACTTC.